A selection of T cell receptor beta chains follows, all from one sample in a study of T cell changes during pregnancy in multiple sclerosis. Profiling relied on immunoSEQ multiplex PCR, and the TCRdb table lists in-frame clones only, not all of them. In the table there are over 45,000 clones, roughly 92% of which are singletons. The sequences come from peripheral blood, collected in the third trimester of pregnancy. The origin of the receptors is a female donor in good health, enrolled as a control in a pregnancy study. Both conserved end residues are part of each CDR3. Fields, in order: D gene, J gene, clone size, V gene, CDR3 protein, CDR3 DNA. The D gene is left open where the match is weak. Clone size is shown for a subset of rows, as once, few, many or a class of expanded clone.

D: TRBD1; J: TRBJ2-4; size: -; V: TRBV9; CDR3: CASSHKLTGGMYF; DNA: TGTGCCAGCAGCCATAAATTGACAGGGGGCATGTATTTC
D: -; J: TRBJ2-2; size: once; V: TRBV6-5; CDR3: CASTGTFNTGELFF; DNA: TGTGCCAGCACCGGGACATTCAACACCGGGGAGCTGTTTTTT
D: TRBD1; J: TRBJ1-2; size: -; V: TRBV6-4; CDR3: CASSEGQQGDGYTF; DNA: TGTGCCAGCAGCGAAGGACAGCAGGGGGATGGCTACACCTTC
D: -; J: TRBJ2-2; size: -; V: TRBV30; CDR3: CAWSGHLTGELFF; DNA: TGTGCCTGGAGCGGTCATCTTACCGGGGAGCTGTTTTTT
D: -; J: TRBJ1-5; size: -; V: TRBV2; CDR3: CASRDTPYSNQPQHF; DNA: TGTGCCAGCAGGGACACACCGTATAGCAATCAGCCCCAGCATTTT
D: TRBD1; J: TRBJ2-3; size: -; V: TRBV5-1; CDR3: CASSLGDRGRTDTQYF; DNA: TGCGCCAGCAGCTTGGGGGACAGGGGTCGGACAGATACGCAGTATTTT
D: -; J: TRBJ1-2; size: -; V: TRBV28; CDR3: CASGGSGTDNYGYTF; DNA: TGTGCCAGCGGGGGCTCCGGGACGGATAACTATGGCTACACCTTC
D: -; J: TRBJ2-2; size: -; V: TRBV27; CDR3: CASSLSEGGGSMDTGELFF; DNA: TGTGCCAGCAGTTTATCGGAGGGGGGGGGATCGATGGACACCGGGGAGCTGTTTTTT
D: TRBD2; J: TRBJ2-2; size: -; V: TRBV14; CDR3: CASSPWGGLNTGELFF; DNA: TGTGCCAGCAGCCCCTGGGGGGGATTAAACACCGGGGAGCTGTTTTTT
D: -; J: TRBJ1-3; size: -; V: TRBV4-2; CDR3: CASSQDHGSPSGNTIYF; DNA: TGTGCCAGCAGCCAAGATCACGGTTCACCCTCTGGAAACACCATATATTTT
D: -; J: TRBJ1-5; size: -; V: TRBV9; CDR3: CASSVDSSNQPQHF; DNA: TGTGCCAGCAGCGTAGATAGTAGCAATCAGCCCCAGCATTTT
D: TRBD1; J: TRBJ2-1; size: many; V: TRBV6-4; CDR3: CASSEGTGVSNEQFF; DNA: TGTGCCAGCAGTGAGGGGACAGGGGTGTCAAATGAGCAGTTCTTC